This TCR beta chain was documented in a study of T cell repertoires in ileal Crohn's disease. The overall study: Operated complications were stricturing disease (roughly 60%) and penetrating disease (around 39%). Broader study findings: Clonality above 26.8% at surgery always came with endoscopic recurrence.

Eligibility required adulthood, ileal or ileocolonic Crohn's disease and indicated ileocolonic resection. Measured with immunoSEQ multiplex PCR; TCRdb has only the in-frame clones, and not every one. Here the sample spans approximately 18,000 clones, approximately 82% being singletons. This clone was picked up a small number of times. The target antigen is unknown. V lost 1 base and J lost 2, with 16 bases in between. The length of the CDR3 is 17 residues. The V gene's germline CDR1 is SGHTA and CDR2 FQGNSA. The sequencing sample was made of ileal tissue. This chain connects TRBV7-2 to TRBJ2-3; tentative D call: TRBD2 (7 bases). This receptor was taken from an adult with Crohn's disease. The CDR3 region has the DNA TGTGCCAGCAGCTTAGGGGTGGCGGGGGCCCTCACAGATACGCAGTATTTT. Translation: CASSLGVAGALTDTQYF.